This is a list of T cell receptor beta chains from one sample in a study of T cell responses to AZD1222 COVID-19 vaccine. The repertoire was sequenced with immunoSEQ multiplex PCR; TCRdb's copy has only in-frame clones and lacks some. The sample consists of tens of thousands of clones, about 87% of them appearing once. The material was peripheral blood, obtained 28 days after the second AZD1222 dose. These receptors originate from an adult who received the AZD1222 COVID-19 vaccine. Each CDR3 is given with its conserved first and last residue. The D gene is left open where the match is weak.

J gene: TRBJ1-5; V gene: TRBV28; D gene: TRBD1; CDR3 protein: CASSSLTGGSFQPQHF
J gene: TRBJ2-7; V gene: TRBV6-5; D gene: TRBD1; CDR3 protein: CASSRTGTGVYEQYF
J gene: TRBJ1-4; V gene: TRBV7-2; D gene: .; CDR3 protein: CASSLERYEKLFF
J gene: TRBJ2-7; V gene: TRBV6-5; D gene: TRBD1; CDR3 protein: CASKRDRDVEQYF
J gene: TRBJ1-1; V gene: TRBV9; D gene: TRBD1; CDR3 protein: CASSPGTGGPPEAFF
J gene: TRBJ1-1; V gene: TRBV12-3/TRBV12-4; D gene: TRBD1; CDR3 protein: CASSSTGLAFF
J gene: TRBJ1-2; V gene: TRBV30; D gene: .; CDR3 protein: CAWRGVWGYTF
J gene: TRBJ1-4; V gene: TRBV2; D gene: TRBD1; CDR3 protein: CASRRGLTSTNEKLFF
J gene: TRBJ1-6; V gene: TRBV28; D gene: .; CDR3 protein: CASRPTVPSYNSPLHF
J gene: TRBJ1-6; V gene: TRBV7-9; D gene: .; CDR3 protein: CASSLVGNSPLHF
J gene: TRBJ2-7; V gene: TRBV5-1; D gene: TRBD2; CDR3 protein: CASSQTGTSGTLYEQYF
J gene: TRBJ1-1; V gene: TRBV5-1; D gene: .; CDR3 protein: CASSLGQKLEAFF
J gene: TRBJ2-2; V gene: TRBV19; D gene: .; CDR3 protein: CASSRGTGELFF
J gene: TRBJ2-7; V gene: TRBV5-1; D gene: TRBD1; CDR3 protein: CASSLVRGLDEQYF
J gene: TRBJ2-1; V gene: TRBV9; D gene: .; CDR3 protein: CASSVLSSYNEQFF
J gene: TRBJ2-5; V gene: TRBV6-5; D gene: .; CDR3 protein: CASSYSGETQYF
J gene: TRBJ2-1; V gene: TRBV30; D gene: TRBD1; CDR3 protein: CAWSNEGQAYNEQFF
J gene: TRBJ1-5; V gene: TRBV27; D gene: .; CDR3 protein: CASSLIGSQPQHF
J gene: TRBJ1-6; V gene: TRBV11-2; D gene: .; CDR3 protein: CASTIMSGGSPLHF
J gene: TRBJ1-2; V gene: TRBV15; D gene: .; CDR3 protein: CATSGSGGGYTF
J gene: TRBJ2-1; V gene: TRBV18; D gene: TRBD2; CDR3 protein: CASSQGAGGHNEQFF
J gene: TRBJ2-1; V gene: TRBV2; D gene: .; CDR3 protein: CASIREGWNEQFF
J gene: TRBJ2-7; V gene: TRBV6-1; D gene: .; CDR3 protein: CASSERVEEAYEQYF
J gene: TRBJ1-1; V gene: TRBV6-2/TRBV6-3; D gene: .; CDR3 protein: CASSSGGENTEAFF
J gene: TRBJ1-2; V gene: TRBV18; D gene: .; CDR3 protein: CASSQGTLDYGYTF
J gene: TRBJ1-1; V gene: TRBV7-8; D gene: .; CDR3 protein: CASSRPGTEAFF
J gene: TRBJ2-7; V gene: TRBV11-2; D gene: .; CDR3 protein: CASSLHYEQYF
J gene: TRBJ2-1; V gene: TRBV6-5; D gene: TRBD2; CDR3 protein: CASRSESGIGNEQFF
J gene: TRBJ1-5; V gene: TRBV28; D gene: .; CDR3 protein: CASSLREKGDNYLYQPQHF
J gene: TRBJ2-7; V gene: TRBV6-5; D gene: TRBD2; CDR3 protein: CASSISGSAPEQYF
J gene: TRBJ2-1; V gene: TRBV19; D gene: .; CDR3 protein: CASSIGGALNEQFF
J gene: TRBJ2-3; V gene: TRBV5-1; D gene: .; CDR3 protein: CASSLEHGTDTQYF
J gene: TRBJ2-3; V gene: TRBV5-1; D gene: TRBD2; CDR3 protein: CASDSAGAGDTQYF
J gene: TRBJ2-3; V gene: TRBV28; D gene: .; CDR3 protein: CASSPIRGTDTQYF
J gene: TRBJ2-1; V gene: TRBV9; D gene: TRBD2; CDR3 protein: CASTSGTKTNEQFF
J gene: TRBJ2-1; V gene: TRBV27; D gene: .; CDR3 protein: CASSLSWDVRDEQFF
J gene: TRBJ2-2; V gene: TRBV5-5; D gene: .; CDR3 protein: CASSPSRVAGELFF
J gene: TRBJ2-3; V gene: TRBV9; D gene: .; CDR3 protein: CASSPLSREPTDTQYF
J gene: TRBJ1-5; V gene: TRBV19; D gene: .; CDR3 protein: CASSISPGGSNQPQHF